The T cell receptor beta chain described here comes from a study of OX40 agonist ivuxolimab in advanced cancers. Study-level background: As their treatment, patients were administered ivuxolimab, an agonistic anti-OX40 (CD134) antibody. Therapy given before enrollment (anti-PD-1, anti-PD-L1 or anti-CTLA-4) was allowed, and roughly 42% had some. Cohort: roughly 80% men, mean age approximately 64, aged about 23 to 79.

The study's findings and limits: Mean expanded clone counts were higher in CD8+ than CD4+ T cells.

Here immunoSEQ multiplex PCR was the method, and the copy in TCRdb shows in-frame clones only, minus some. The repertoire holds over 95,000 clones, with over 75% as singletons. CDR1 and CDR2 from the germline V gene are MNHNY and SVGAGI (reference sequence). Deletions cut 0 bases from V and 6 bases from J, with 12 bases between. CDR3 size: 14 residues. With respect to this clone: Its antigen remains unknown.

This specimen consisted of CD4+ or CD8+ T cells sorted from blood, obtained in a trial of the OX40 agonist ivuxolimab. This chain joins TRBV6-6 and TRBJ2-7, with a weak D call TRBD1 (6 bases). The receptor's source is an adult with an advanced solid tumor such as melanoma, head and neck, liver or kidney cancer. CDR3 region: CASSYSIGGSEQYF. CDR3 nucleotide sequence: TGTGCCAGCAGTTACTCGATAGGGGGTAGCGAGCAGTACTTC.